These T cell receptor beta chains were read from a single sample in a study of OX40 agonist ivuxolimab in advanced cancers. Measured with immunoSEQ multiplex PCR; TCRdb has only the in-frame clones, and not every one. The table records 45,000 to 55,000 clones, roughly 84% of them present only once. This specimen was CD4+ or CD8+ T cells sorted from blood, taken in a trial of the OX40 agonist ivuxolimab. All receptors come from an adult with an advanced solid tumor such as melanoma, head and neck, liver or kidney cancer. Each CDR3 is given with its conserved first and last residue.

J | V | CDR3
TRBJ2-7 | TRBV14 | CASSPGYEQYF
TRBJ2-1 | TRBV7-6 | CASSSLTEYNEQFF
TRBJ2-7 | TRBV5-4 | CASSLAGSYEQYF
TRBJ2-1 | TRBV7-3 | CASSLTGDGYNEQFF
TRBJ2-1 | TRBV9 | CASSVKLGVGEQFF
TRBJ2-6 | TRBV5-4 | CASSLDGVAAHAGANVLTF
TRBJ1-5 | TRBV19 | CASRTGTGTEFGQPQHF
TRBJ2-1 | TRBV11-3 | CASSGGGVAPFYEQFF
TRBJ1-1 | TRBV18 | CASSPPSGGTEAFF
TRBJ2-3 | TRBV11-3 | CASSLAATGTDTQYF
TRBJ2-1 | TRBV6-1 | CASRRDSLGEQFF
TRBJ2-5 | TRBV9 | CASSGEAETQYF
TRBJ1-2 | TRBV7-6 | CASSPRTYNYGYTF
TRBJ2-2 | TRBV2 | CASTQGYGELFF
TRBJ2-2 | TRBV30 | CAWSVQGAGELFF
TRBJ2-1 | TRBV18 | CASAKVGMSYNEQFF
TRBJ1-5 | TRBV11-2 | CASSFNSNQPQHF
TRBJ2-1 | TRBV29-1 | CSGRTGTSGINEQFF
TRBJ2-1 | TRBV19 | CASTGGINEQFF
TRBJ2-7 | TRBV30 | CAWSVRPTGYEQYF
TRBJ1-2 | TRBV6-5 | CASSRDPNYGYTF
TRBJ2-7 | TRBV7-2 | CASSSPGQRIYEQYF
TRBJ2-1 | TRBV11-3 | CASSLASGGDNEQFF
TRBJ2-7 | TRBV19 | CASSPRTGTYEQYF
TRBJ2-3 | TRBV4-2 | CASSQVAEPDTQYF
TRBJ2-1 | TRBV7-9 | CASRRGPLQSSYNEQFF
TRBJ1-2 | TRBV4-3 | CASSQDMGQAPYGYTF
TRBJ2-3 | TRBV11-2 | CASSLEESSTDTQYF
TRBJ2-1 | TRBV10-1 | CASSDPWGEQFF
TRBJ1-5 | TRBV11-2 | CASSSDRDQPQHF
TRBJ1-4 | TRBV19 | CASSISSFPGLFF
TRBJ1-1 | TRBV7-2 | CASSLNEGAAFF
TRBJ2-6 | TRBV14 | CASSQVARTGANVLTF
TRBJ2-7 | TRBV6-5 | CASSPNPGGEQYF
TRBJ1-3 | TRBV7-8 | CASRASGDTIYF
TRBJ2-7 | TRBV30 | CASGGKRNYEQYF
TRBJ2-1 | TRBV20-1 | CSAAYIDEQFF
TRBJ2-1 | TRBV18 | CASSRGQGVANEQFF
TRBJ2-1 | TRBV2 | CASSEVALVGGNEQFF